The subject of this entry is one T cell receptor beta chain. Its antigen is currently unknown. The source of the sample is a study of cytomegalovirus exposure and HLA in healthy donors. At the level of the study: Around 80 million unique TCR sequences came from HLA-typed donors in an early release.

PCR used 60 Vbeta primers and 13 Jbeta primers. Clones were sequenced by immunoSEQ multiplex PCR, and TCRdb holds only the in-frame ones, with some missing. The repertoire includes 110,000 or so clones, over 55% of them detected once, and over 6.5% sits in the top ten. V lost 5 bases, J lost 4 bases, and 10 bases stayed unmatched. CDR3 length equals 15 residues. CDR1 is SEHNR and CDR2 is FQNEAQ in the germline V gene (reference sequence). Study-wide findings and caveats: There were 150 or so TCR beta chains listed as cytomegalovirus-associated. In a later analysis, V- and J-gene trimming of beta chains associated with a DCLRE1C missense variant, replicated independently.

The sample consisted of PBMCs. The receptor was derived from a man aged 18 to 30 in good health and CMV-seropositive. The chain employs TRBV7-9 and TRBJ2-5, with 7 bases fitting TRBD2. CDR3 sequence (DNA): TGTGCCAGCAGCAACCCGTTGGGGAGGGGAGAGACCCAGTACTTC. It encodes CASSNPLGRGETQYF.